A single sample is the source of the 8 T cell receptor beta chains below, sequenced in a study of blood T cells in healthy people across ages. Alongside a J-beta primer mix, a sample-barcoded 5' primer served in a second PCR lasting roughly 6 to 12 cycles. Via MiXCR, TCRdb re-called the 5' RACE reads, giving one row per CDR3 protein. This sample has about 630,000 distinct CDR3 sequences, with roughly 20% found just once. The sample was blood. All receptors come from a man between 70 and 80 years old in good health.

The table lists this clonotype with many counts. The chain recombines TRBV18 with TRBJ1-1; TRBD1 matches at 8 bases. Germline V lookup: CDR1 KGHSH, CDR2 LQKENI. There are 13 residues in the CDR3. Trimming cost V 4 bases and J 5 bases; bases outside gene matches: 3. CDR3 nucleotide sequence: TGTGCCAGCTCACTGACAGGGGAGACTGAAGCTTTCTTT. Its translation: CASSLTGETEAFF.

V usage is TRBV12-3 or TRBV12-4 and J usage is TRBJ2-3; D is uncertain. Trimming stripped 8 bases from V and 4 bases from J, with 7 bases between. The CDR3 is made up of 11 amino acids. The CDR3 DNA reads TGTGCCAGCGCGGCGGCAGATACGCAGTATTTT. Translating gives CASAAADTQYF.

This clonotype was seen at least ten times. The chain is built from TRBV5-1 and TRBJ2-5, with 9 bases aligning to TRBD1. CDR1 is SGHRS, CDR2 YFSETQ, per germline. V shed 3 bases and J 4 bases; nucleotides not matched to a gene: 7. This CDR3 has 15 amino acids. DNA of the CDR3: TGCGCCAGCAGCTCGGACAGGGGTTATACAGAGACCCAGTACTTC. This gives the protein CASSSDRGYTETQYF.

The rearrangement links TRBV2 to TRBJ2-5; D may correspond to TRBD1 or TRBD2 (5 bases each). V shed 7 bases and J shed 4 bases, with 16 bases lying between them. Germline assignment: CDR1 SNHLY and CDR2 FYNNEI. The CDR3 spans 14 residues. The chain's CDR3 is CASTVEGSGETQYF. CDR3 sequence (DNA): TGTGCCAGCACCGTAGAGGGGAGTGGAGAGACCCAGTACTTC.

This rearrangement joins TRBV12-3 or TRBV12-4 to TRBJ2-1, with 15 bases lining up with TRBD2. The trim removed 8 bases at V and 7 bases at J, leaving 6 bases unmatched. The CDR3 extends over 15 amino acids. This CDR3 is CASGGLAGGLNEQFF. DNA of the CDR3: TGTGCCAGCGGAGGACTAGCGGGGGGGCTGAATGAGCAGTTCTTC.

This clonotype was detected only a few times. The chain uses TRBV28 and TRBJ2-7, with D hard to call. V lost 3 bases to trimming and J lost 2 bases, with 14 bases between them. CDR1 MDHEN and CDR2 SYDVKM come from the germline V gene. The CDR3 is 15 residues long. The CDR3 here is CASSFGNMQAYEQYF. CDR3 nucleotide sequence: TGTGCCAGCAGTTTTGGAAATATGCAGGCCTACGAGCAGTACTTC. Full variable domain (remainder filled in from reference TRBV28 and TRBJ2-7): DVKVTQSSRYLVKRTGEKVFLECVQDMDHENMFWYRQDPGLGLRLIYFSYDVKMKEKGDIPEGYSVSREKKERFSLILESASTNQTSMYLCASSFGNMQAYEQYFGPGTRLTVT.

The rearrangement joins TRBV20-1 to TRBJ2-4; the D gene is possibly TRBD2 (7 bases). Trimming removed 6 bases from V and 3 bases from J, with 15 bases in between. Germline V gene sequence: CDR1 DFQATT, CDR2 SNEGSKA (reference sequence). This CDR3 has 14 residues. CDR3 nucleotide sequence: TGCAGTGCCACACAGGGAGGGCACAAAAACATTCAGTACTTC. Protein: CSATQGGHKNIQYF.

J is TRBJ2-7 and V is TRBV3-1; D unresolved. Germline CDR1 LGHDT, CDR2 YNNKEL (reference sequence). V was cut by 3 bases and J by 3 bases, with 9 bases left in between. This CDR3 contains 13 residues. The CDR3 nucleotides are TGTGCCAGCAGCCACCTCGAGGACTACGAGCAGTACTTC. Amino acid sequence: CASSHLEDYEQYF.